This TCR beta chain was captured by sequencing in a study of blood T cell repertoires in COVID-19. Study-wide background: Samples representing acute and convalescent COVID-19 were sourced from the United States, Italy and Spain.

As originally analysed: Estimates of nucleated cell counts were drawn from the amplification of reference gene primers. Clones were read by immunoSEQ multiplex PCR, and TCRdb kept only the in-frame ones, dropping some. V and J calls and clone size follow that table, whereas D and trimming were derived from the DNA. The sample has roughly 200,000 clones; roughly 77% are singletons. Per the germline V gene, CDR1 is SGHVS and CDR2 is FQNEAQ. This CDR3 contains 14 residues. Deletions cut 3 bases from V and 0 bases from J, with 8 bases between. The clonotype was recovered from a woman in her forties with COVID-19, enrolled during active disease. This sequence joins TRBV7-8 and TRBJ1-1, with TRBD1 as a possible D gene (5 bases). Sequences were obtained from peripheral blood. CDR3 DNA: TGTGCCAGCAGCTTTCAGGGAATGAACACTGAAGCTTTCTTT. Protein: CASSFQGMNTEAFF.